The next 3 T cell receptor beta chains were all read from a single sample in a study of blood T cells in healthy people across ages. A J-beta primer mix and a sample-barcoded 5' primer were used in a second PCR of about 7 to 12 cycles. TCRdb re-analysed the 5' RACE reads in MiXCR, keeping a single row per CDR3 protein. The sample has 1.8 million or so distinct CDR3 sequences; 39% are singletons. Sequencing used blood. These receptors came from a human donor in good health.

In its sample, this clonotype was seen a few times. CDR3 bases: TGCAGTGCTAGAGAGGACAGGGGGTACAATGAGCAGTTCTTC. Translated, it gives CSAREDRGYNEQFF. The rearrangement joins TRBV20-1 to TRBJ2-1; 10 bases fit TRBD1. The ends lost 0 bases at V and 4 bases at J; junction bases unmatched: 0. There are 14 residues in the CDR3. Germline loops: CDR1 DFQATT, CDR2 SNEGSKA (reference sequence).

This chain joins TRBV7-2 and TRBJ2-7; the D gene could be TRBD1 or TRBD2 (6 bases each). V was clipped by 1 base and J by 8 bases, with 15 bases between them. Germline CDR1 reads SGHTA; CDR2 reads FQGNSA. The CDR3 length is 14 residues. CDR3 region: CASSLGRGLGKQYF. As DNA, the CDR3 is TGTGCCAGCAGCTTAGGCAGGGGACTGGGCAAGCAGTACTTC.

In its sample, this clonotype was seen a few times. V gene TRBV29-1 combines with J gene TRBJ2-7; tentative D call: TRBD1 (5 bases). V was shortened by 8 bases and J by 2 bases, with 19 bases between the two germline ends. The CDR3 has 14 residues. The germline gives CDR1 SQVTM, CDR2 ANQGSEA. The CDR3 coding sequence is TGCAGCATAATGACAGCAACGGGTCCCTACGAGCAGTACTTC. It yields the protein CSIMTATGPYEQYF.